This TCR beta chain was captured in a study of T cells in Graves' hyperthyroidism and ophthalmopathy (dated by TCRdb to about 2019). In terms of the full investigation: Peripheral blood was collected at initial diagnosis, before any treatment. TCR V-J signatures able to tell the groups apart were searched for in a discovery cohort of 90 to 100 patients, of whom 40 to 45 had Graves' ophthalmopathy and more than 55 had stable Graves' hyperthyroidism. Prospective prediction of ophthalmopathy was tested in an independent validation cohort consisting of 18 to 20 hyperthyroidism patients and approximately 16 patients who later progressed to ophthalmopathy. The 85 to 100 discovery patients were randomly split 7:3 into training and test sets. The study also compared thyroid tissue and blood T-cell repertoires from more than five Graves' hyperthyroidism patients. After sampling, hyperthyroidism patients received methimazole starting at 30 mg daily, and ophthalmopathy patients received high-dose intravenous methylprednisolone. The paper describes TCR Vbeta CDR3 sequencing of around 130 peripheral blood samples, made up of 43 ophthalmopathy patients, approximately 76 hyperthyroidism patients and about 17 progressor patients.

The TCR beta CDR3 regions were amplified from the RNA transcripts. For the first round of RT-PCR on the TCR CDR3, the HTBI primer set was used together with the Qiagen OneStep RT-PCR kit. Libraries were constructed in a second round of multiplex PCR, after which size selection and purification were carried out. Paired-end sequencing of the libraries was performed with 100 bp reads on an Illumina HiSeq2000. For the original study's pipeline: SOAPnuke was used to process the raw data, removing reads that contained adapters or uncalled bases, had a mean Phred below 15, or lacked an exact match to the constant primer or identifier. High-quality paired reads were merged using COPE v1.2.5, and each unique nucleotide sequence was defined as a clonotype. MiTCR v1.1 was used to align the clonotypes against IMGT TRBV, TRBD and TRBJ reference segments. The analysis included only V-J combinations with a frequency above 0.0001, which together covered 98% to 99.2% of the repertoires. A TCS score was defined as the ratio of F50 (clonal expansion) to E x V (chaos), with BLOSUM62-based TCRdist applied between CDR3 peptides within each V-J. Welch's t-statistics and random forest reduced around 520 V-J features to 13, which were used in a naive Bayes classifier (R e1071). TCRdb ran its own pipeline on the public reads, namely fastp trimming at Q25 and MiXCR clone calling, and kept in-frame beta chains. Rows matching on CDR3 protein sequence are summarized as one entry with the most common DNA and genes. The V and J calls reflect TCRdb's pipeline rather than the authors' work. This sample gives about 250,000 distinct CDR3 sequences in total; around 15% of them show up just once. The ten largest make up about 33% of the sample.

Measured from the cysteine to the phenylalanine, the CDR3 is 15 residues long. Solely the CDR3 DNA is kept, with 45 bases framed from the first base. CDR1 and CDR2, per the germline V gene, are MDHEN and SYDVKM. V is clipped by 6 bases and J by 3 bases, and the sequence between their germline boundaries is 15 bases long. What the work shows at the level of the full study, not this receptor alone: No statistical method was used to fix the sample size in advance, and group allocation was not hidden from the investigators. Most expanded thyroid clonotypes (frequency above 0.001) were also detected in blood, suggesting blood repertoires may reflect thyroid immune responses. During validation, the model predicted progression to ophthalmopathy a median of about 5.9 months ahead of onset, with around 65% sensitivity and around 72% specificity. In cross-validation, a model built on a 13 V-J signature told ophthalmopathy apart from stable hyperthyroidism with 87.88% sensitivity and approximately 81% specificity, and in testing the same model reached 80%/75%.

The hyperthyroidism patients were between 18 and 65 years old and newly diagnosed, with a disease duration of less than 2 months. Any patient with an uncontrolled infection, another autoimmune disease, pregnancy or lactation was excluded. Diagnoses were based on clinical symptoms, serum thyroxine and TRAb, thyroid ultrasound and orbital computed tomography. For progressor patients, blood was drawn at the first diagnosis of hyperthyroidism, before any ophthalmopathy symptoms had appeared. PBMCs were isolated from 10 ml of fresh peripheral blood by Ficoll-Paque density gradient centrifugation. Progressor patients were initially diagnosed with Graves' hyperthyroidism and developed ophthalmopathy during follow-up. Total RNA was extracted with Trizol reagent, and quality was checked on an Agilent 2100 Bioanalyzer. Many counts were recorded for this clonotype. It lacks a known antigen. There are no base qualities to consult, and no much larger clone falls within one base.

The sequence derives from a woman between 45 and 60 years old with Graves' hyperthyroidism that later progressed to Graves' ophthalmopathy. This receptor chain uses TRBV28 and TRBJ2-4; the D gene is perhaps TRBD2, from 5 matching bases. The specimen was blood. The CDR3 sequence is CASRGRGLIKNIQYF. The DNA sequence reads TGTGCCAGCAGGGGCAGAGGACTGATCAAAAACATTCAGTACTTC.